This T cell receptor beta chain was found in a study of identical twins (dated by TCRdb to about 2016). For the wider study: The study deep-sequenced TCR alpha and beta repertoires from monozygotic twins, unrelated adults of various ages and cord blood to test whether fetal clonotypes persist. Replicate twin experiments were performed at different times using different library preparation protocols to rule out contamination.

This clonotype appeared many times. Its antigen remains undetermined. The input lacks base qualities; no much larger clone sits a single base away. All donors were healthy Caucasians. The twin cohort comprised three pairs of female monozygotic twins, all aged about 18 to 29 years. Peripheral blood mononuclear cells were used as the source from which RNA for TCR libraries was isolated. There are 15 amino acids in the CDR3, from cysteine to phenylalanine inclusive. The retained sequence is limited to the CDR3, 45 bases, with the frame set at the first base. Clipping removes 5 bases from V and 8 bases from J, with 11 as the unmatched junction base count. Libraries were prepared through 5' RACE. The reads were generated on an Illumina HiSeq 2000. A universal primer binding site was introduced by template switching, and a unique molecular identifier was present in the final cDNA, enabling accurate counting of TCR cDNA molecules. First-strand cDNA for TCR alpha and beta chains was synthesized from specific primers in the conserved constant-segment region. To control for contamination, every cDNA library carried two barcodes: a SMART-Mk sample barcode plus Illumina barcodes. TruSeq adapter sequences and Illumina sample barcodes were added in two successive PCR steps. The Illumina HiSeq platform was used with custom primers to sequence TCR alpha and beta cDNA libraries. The published analysis was carried out like this. MiGEC was used to process raw reads and extract unique molecular identifiers, and MiXCR was used to find CDR3 positions. For each individual, recombination models were inferred using an EM algorithm with the repgenHMM and IGoR tools. The tcR package in R was used for shared clonotype analysis, with sharing normalized by the product of cloneset sizes. To study raw recombination without the effects of thymic and clonal selection, out-of-frame nonproductive sequences were analyzed. Through fastp at Q25 and MiXCR, TCRdb rebuilt clones from the public reads, retaining in-frame beta chains. Each entry is one CDR3 protein sequence, shown with its most common DNA and genes. None of the V and J calls come from the authors' own analysis; TCRdb made them. The sample table shows 570,000 or so distinct CDR3 sequences, and 7.5% to 10% are seen once. Together, the top ten hold roughly 3% of the sample.

What the research found in general, with its limitations: Because the same donors could not be followed over many years, conclusions were based on cross-sectional statistical analysis. Out-of-frame TCR alpha sharing in monozygotic twins was systematically underestimated by recombination models, whereas sharing between unrelated individuals was in agreement with the recombination models. Compared with coincidental sharing between unrelated individuals, out-of-frame TCR alpha sequences shared between twins had an excess of sequences with low generation probability. Abundant cord blood beta clonotypes carried fewer insertions; young adult naive repertoires showed a weaker similar trend, while memory repertoires showed none. Invariant T cells such as MAIT and iNKT could partly confound zero-insertion analyses, although diverse VJ usage argued against such confounding for most clonotypes. A weaker excess of twin sharing was found in beta out-of-frame sequences because the signal-to-noise ratio was lowered by fewer shared sequences.

In addition, the sample was reused for a study of yellow fever vaccine responses in identical twins. As described in the second report: According to the authors, the vaccine-induced T cell response in identical twins seemed to be partly convergent and partly specific to each individual. In identical twins, the study followed T cell clones that responded to the vaccine with precision.

The chain joins TRBV12-3 or TRBV12-4 to TRBJ2-1; TRBD1 lines up with 8 middle nucleotides. The TCR sequence derives from a young woman in good health. The sample comprised PBMCs. The CDR3 is CASSPGGRNRDEQFF. The DNA sequence is as follows: TGTGCCAGCAGTCCAGGGGGCAGGAATCGCGATGAGCAGTTCTTC.